This T cell receptor (beta chain) was sequenced during a study of blood T cell repertoires in COVID-19. Whole-study context: The cDNA or gDNA used as material had been derived from T cells, B-cell-depleted T cells, or PBMCs.

J gave up 8 bases and V 0 bases, and 4 bases lay outside the gene matches. The CDR3 length is 13 residues. Germline-derived CDR1 and CDR2 are SGHRS and YFSETQ. Authors' data handling: Nucleated cell counts were estimated from reference gene primer amplification. Profiled with immunoSEQ multiplex PCR; TCRdb holds only in-frame clones, not every one. From that table come the V and J calls and clone size; the DNA was used to work out D and trimming. The sample consists of fewer than 400,000 clones, about 87% of them appearing once. The chain uses TRBV5-1 and TRBJ1-1; TRBD1 matches at 7 bases. This receptor was identified in a woman aged 50 to 60 who had recovered from COVID-19. Sequenced sample: PBMCs or T cells enriched from blood (not recorded which). The CDR3 DNA reads TGCGCCAGCAGCTTGGCCCAGGGGGACGAAGCTTTCTTT. Amino acids: CASSLAQGDEAFF.